These 26 T cell receptor beta chains share one sample of origin, sequenced in a study of T cell repertoires in cytomegalovirus infection. TCRdb itself ran the reads through MiXCR, one entry per CDR3 protein. The sample contains approximately 500,000 distinct CDR3 sequences, 26% of which appear only once. The specimen was PBMCs. Receptor source: a human donor in good health (CMV status not recorded). Some clones in this sample may be carry-over from other donors' samples.

The chain recombines TRBV7-6 with TRBJ2-3, with D unresolved. This CDR3 is built from 13 residues. Between the trimmed V and J ends, which lost 1 base and 5 bases, there was a span of 7 bases. The V gene's germline CDR1 is SGHVS and CDR2 FNYEAQ. Written as DNA, the CDR3 is TGTGCCAGCAGCTTAGGGATAAGAGATACGCAGTATTTT. This translates into CASSLGIRDTQYF. Looking up the rest from reference TRBV7-6 and TRBJ2-3 gives the full variable domain: GAGVSQSPRYKVTKRGQDVALRCDPISGHVSLYWYRQALGQGPEFLTYFNYEAQQDKSGLPNDRFSAERPEGSISTLTIQRTEQRDSAMYRCASSLGIRDTQYFGPGTRLTVL.

This clonotype was counted at least ten times. This chain links TRBV7-2 with TRBJ1-3; D possibly corresponds to TRBD1 (5 bases). The germline V gene has CDR1 SGHTA and CDR2 FQGNSA. Trimming pared 1 base from V and 1 base from J, leaving 5 bases between. The CDR3 length is 14 residues. The CDR3 coding sequence is TGTGCCAGCAGCTTAGGACAGTCTGGAAACACCATATATTTT. The encoded protein is CASSLGQSGNTIYF.

This clonotype was observed a handful of times. The chain recombines TRBV10-3 with TRBJ2-7; 9 positions agree with TRBD2. CDR1 is ENHRY, CDR2 SYGVKD, per germline. Losses at the gene ends were 6 bases for V and 9 bases for J; bases not matched to a gene: 15. The CDR3 sequence is 15 residues long. This CDR3 reads CAISEWASGVFGQYF. CDR3 coding DNA: TGTGCCATCAGCGAATGGGCTAGCGGGGTATTTGGGCAGTACTTC.

This clonotype appeared a few times. The chain has TRBV28 and TRBJ2-1, with D possibly TRBD2 on 6 matching bases. The V gene's germline CDR1 is MDHEN and CDR2 SYDVKM. The CDR3 covers 18 residues. V lost 6 bases, J lost 8 bases, and 29 bases lay in between. CDR3 coding DNA: TGTGCCAGCAGCCCCTTCAAGGCAAGCGGGTCGGCGACCGATGAGCAGTTCTTC. This sequence encodes CASSPFKASGSATDEQFF.

The V and J genes are TRBV6-5 and TRBJ2-5, with 8 bases matching TRBD1. After removal of 6 bases from V and 5 bases from J, the junction contained 5 bases not matched to a gene. Germline assignment: CDR1 MNHEY and CDR2 SVGAGI. The CDR3 contains 13 residues. The CDR3 region has the DNA TGTGCCAGCAGCAGACAGGGGCACGAGACCCAGTACTTC. This gives the protein CASSRQGHETQYF.

This clonotype was observed a handful of times. The rearrangement uses TRBV4-1 and TRBJ2-3, with D uncertain. V lost 2 bases to trimming and J lost 8 bases, with 14 bases between them. CDR3 size: 14 residues. Germline V gene sequence: CDR1 MGHRA, CDR2 YSYEKL. In DNA, the CDR3 is TGCGCCAGCAGCCAACAGCCGCATTTTGGTACGCAGTATTTT. Its translation: CASSQQPHFGTQYF.

The sample holds a few counts of this clonotype. The rearrangement uses TRBV6-2 or TRBV6-3 and TRBJ2-7; 8 nucleotides match TRBD1. This CDR3 is 14 amino acids long. With V trimmed by 2 bases and J by 3 bases, 3 bases remained unmatched. Looked up from germline, CDR1 is MNHEY and CDR2 is SVGEGT. Here the CDR3 reads CASSYGGTGYEQYV. For the CDR3, the DNA is TGTGCCAGCAGTTACGGAGGGACAGGCTACGAGCAGTACGTC.

This clonotype was observed a few times. The chain employs TRBV15 and TRBJ1-2; 9 bases are a match to TRBD1. The V gene's germline CDR1 is LNHNV and CDR2 YYDKDF (reference sequence). CDR3 length: 15 residues. J lost 7 bases, V lost 7 bases, and 13 bases had no gene match. CDR3 nucleotide sequence: TGTGCCACCAACCGTCCCGGGACAGGGATTGGTGGCTACACCTTC. Protein: CATNRPGTGIGGYTF.

This clonotype showed up just a few times. The chain links TRBV12-3 or TRBV12-4 to TRBJ1-5; D ambiguous. The CDR3 is 13 amino acids. Trimming cost V 6 bases and J 6 bases, with 12 bases left between them. The CDR3 sequence is CASSLTYIQPQHF. The DNA of the CDR3 is TGTGCCAGCAGCCTAACCTACATTCAGCCCCAGCATTTT.

A remark on this clonotype: The junction differs from germline at one of its ends, possibly a read error. The V and J genes are TRBV2 and TRBJ2-1; D is perhaps TRBD1 (5 bases). CDR3 length: 15 amino acids. Germline V gene sequence: CDR1 SNHLY, CDR2 FYNNEI. The CDR3 region is CAGSEGPGTYNEQFF. CDR3 sequence (DNA): TGTGCCGGCAGTGAAGGCCCAGGGACCTACAATGAGCAGTTCTTC.

The CDR3 region has the DNA TGTGCCAGCAGCGCGACTAGCGGGAGACTCGATGAGCAGTTCTTC. Encoded protein: CASSATSGRLDEQFF. The rearrangement joins TRBV9 to TRBJ2-1; 12 bases line up with TRBD2. CDR3 length: 15 residues. CDR1 SGDLS and CDR2 YYNGEE come from the germline V gene. Germline trimming cut 3 bases from V and 8 bases from J; bases unmatched to any gene: 6.

V is TRBV28 and J is TRBJ2-1; TRBD2 matches at 8 bases. V trimming: 5 bases; J trimming: 7 bases; junction bases outside the gene matches: 10. CDR3 length: 15 residues. Per the germline V gene, CDR1 is MDHEN and CDR2 is SYDVKM. In nucleotides, the CDR3 is TGTGCCAGCAGTCTTACTGGGACTAGGAGTAATGAGCAGTTCTTC. As protein: CASSLTGTRSNEQFF.

This clonotype occurred a few times. The chain employs TRBV29-1 and TRBJ2-4; 7 nucleotides agree with TRBD1. The CDR3 is 11 amino acids. J lost 8 bases, V lost 4 bases, and 2 bases had no gene match. Germline V lookup: CDR1 SQVTM, CDR2 ANQGSEA. This CDR3 reads CSVAGTDIQYF. CDR3 sequence (DNA): TGCAGCGTTGCGGGGACAGACATTCAGTACTTC.

The chain's CDR3 is CASSSVLAGVYHEQYF. The CDR3 DNA follows: TGTGCCAGCAGCTCGGTACTAGCGGGAGTTTACCACGAGCAGTACTTC. The chain couples TRBV5-6 to TRBJ2-7, with 11 bases matching TRBD2. Losses at the gene ends were 3 bases for V and 5 bases for J; bases not matched to a gene: 10. CDR3 length: 16 amino acids. Germline loops: CDR1 SGHDT, CDR2 YYEEEE. Variable domain in full (rest from reference TRBV5-6 and TRBJ2-7): DAGVTQSPTHLIKTRGQQVTLRCSPKSGHDTVSWYQQALGQGPQFIFQYYEEEERQRGNFPDRFSGHQFPNYSSELNVNALLLGDSALYLCASSSVLAGVYHEQYFGPGTRLTVT.

The chain carries TRBV7-9 and TRBJ2-3, with 14 bases lining up with TRBD2. The germline V gene encodes CDR1 SEHNR and CDR2 FQNEAQ (reference sequence). The CDR3 length is 18 residues. V trimming: 7 bases; J trimming: 1 base; junction bases outside the gene matches: 10. The CDR3 DNA follows: TGTGCCAGCACCGGGACTAGCGGGAGATCGTATGGCACAGATACGCAGTATTTT. It encodes CASTGTSGRSYGTDTQYF.

In its sample, this clonotype was seen a few times. The CDR3 region is CASGSGLAIYNEQFF. In DNA form, the CDR3 reads TGTGCCAGCGGTTCGGGACTAGCCATATACAATGAGCAGTTCTTC. The V and J genes are TRBV11-3 and TRBJ2-1, with 9 bases that match TRBD2. The ends lost 8 bases at V and 4 bases at J; junction bases unmatched: 9. Germline CDR1 and CDR2: SGHNT and YENEEA. The CDR3 is made up of 15 amino acids.

Many counts were recorded for this clonotype. This sequence joins TRBV7-2 and TRBJ1-5; D call uncertain. The CDR3 covers 14 residues. The ends were cut back, 5 bases at V and 1 base at J, with 9 bases in the middle. Germline V CDR1 and CDR2: SGHTA, FQGNSA. The CDR3 spells CASSKIGSNQPQHF. In DNA, the CDR3 is TGTGCCAGCAGCAAGATAGGGAGCAATCAGCCCCAGCATTTT.

This clonotype was seen many times. The chain employs TRBV7-8 and TRBJ2-6, with D tentatively TRBD1 (6 bases). Germline V CDR1 and CDR2: SGHVS, FQNEAQ. V lost 5 bases and J 2 bases, leaving 10 bases between the germline ends. This CDR3 spans 15 amino acids. Here the CDR3 DNA reads TGTGCCAGCAGCCTCAGGGGACCTGGGGCCAACGTCCTGACTTTC. This codes for CASSLRGPGANVLTF.

The chain links TRBV25-1 to TRBJ2-6; D is unclear. The CDR3 has 14 residues. Per germline, CDR1 MGHDK and CDR2 SYGVNS. The germline V and J ends were trimmed by 5 bases and 2 bases, with 7 bases remaining between them. The DNA of the CDR3 is TGTGCCAGCAGTACTGCGGCTGGGGCCAACGTCCTGACTTTC. Its translation is CASSTAAGANVLTF.

V usage is TRBV5-1 and J usage is TRBJ2-5; D call uncertain. V dropped 2 bases and J dropped 2 bases, with 13 bases sitting between them. Germline V gene lookup returns CDR1 SGHRS and CDR2 YFSETQ. The CDR3 length is 15 residues. In DNA, the CDR3 is TGCGCCAGCAGCTTAGGTTCGACCAGTCAAGAGACCCAGTACTTC. Translated: CASSLGSTSQETQYF.

This clonotype was counted between two and nine times. V and J are TRBV4-1 and TRBJ2-1; unclear D gene. The V gene lost 1 base and the J gene lost 0 bases, with 7 bases spanning the gap. Germline V gene lookup returns CDR1 MGHRA and CDR2 YSYEKL. The CDR3 totals 15 residues. The CDR3 spells CASSQGGLSYNEQFF. The CDR3 coding sequence is TGCGCCAGCAGCCAAGGAGGCCTCTCCTACAATGAGCAGTTCTTC.

This clonotype has a handful of counts. This sequence may be a read error, since a much larger clone differs from it by one base. J is TRBJ1-2 and V is TRBV7-2; TRBD1 matches at 8 bases. With V trimmed by 5 bases and J by 5 bases, 4 bases remained unmatched. There are 13 residues in the CDR3. Germline CDR1 and CDR2: SGHTA and FQGNSA. The chain's CDR3 is CASSPGQEYGYTF. The CDR3 nucleotides are TGTGCCAGCAGCCCGGGACAGGAGTATGGCTACACCTTC.

This clonotype has a handful of counts. The chain links TRBV12-3 or TRBV12-4 to TRBJ2-7; 11 bases fit TRBD2. The CDR3 consists of 14 residues. With V trimmed by 6 bases and J by 4 bases, 5 bases remained unmatched. The CDR3 coding sequence is TGTGCCAGCAGCGGGACTAGCGGCCCTTACGAGCAGTACGTC. Amino acids: CASSGTSGPYEQYV.

This clonotype was found many times. CDR3 nucleotide sequence: TGTGCCAGCAGCCCACCCGGGAGTAGCGATGAGCAGTTCTTC. Translation gives CASSPPGSSDEQFF. The V gene is TRBV7-9, the J gene TRBJ2-1; D is perhaps TRBD2 (6 bases). V gave up 5 bases and J gave up 8 bases, with 16 bases separating them. The CDR3 spans 14 residues. Germline assignment: CDR1 SEHNR and CDR2 FQNEAQ (reference sequence).

This clonotype was counted many times. V is TRBV7-6 and J is TRBJ1-4; 7 bases agree with TRBD1. The germline V gene has CDR1 SGHVS and CDR2 FNYEAQ. This CDR3 is built from 15 residues. The V segment lost 6 bases and the J segment 6 bases; nucleotides outside the gene matches: 10. CDR3 bases: TGTGCCAGCAGTCCTGTCAGGGGGGCGGATGAAAAACTGTTTTTT. It encodes CASSPVRGADEKLFF.

In this sample, this clonotype turned up once. This chain joins TRBV6-2 or TRBV6-3 and TRBJ1-6; D might be TRBD1 (5 bases). V dropped 4 bases and J dropped 10 bases, with 17 bases sitting between them. The CDR3 extends over 15 amino acids. Germline lookup yields CDR1 MNHEY and CDR2 SVGEGT. This CDR3 is CASSSRVSLRSPLHF. The CDR3, as DNA: TGTGCCAGCAGTTCCAGGGTCTCTCTGCGCTCACCCCTCCACTTT.